This T cell receptor beta chain was sequenced in a study of T-cell memory formation after mild COVID-19. TCRdb redid the calling of the 5' RACE reads with MiXCR, one entry per CDR3 protein. Of a few hundred thousand distinct CDR3 sequences listed, around 27% are singletons. This clonotype came up a few times. Its matching antigen is unknown. The study, taken as a whole, reports: SARS-CoV-2 specificity of second-wave clones peaking day 37 was unconfirmed.

There are 14 residues in the CDR3. Germline V CDR1 and CDR2: SGHTA, FQGNSA. Deletions cut 5 bases from V and 3 bases from J, with 14 bases between. This receptor was taken from an adult woman who had mild COVID-19 (a few samples of this study predate the infection). Cell type and time point are not known. The sequencing input was PBMCs or a T cell subset sorted from them (not recorded which). The chain has TRBV7-2 and TRBJ2-7, with D perhaps given as TRBD1 or TRBD2 (5 bases each). The CDR3 region has the DNA TGTGCCAGCAGCCTAACTTTGGGGGACTACGAGCAGTACTTC. Residues: CASSLTLGDYEQYF.